The present TCR beta chain was sequenced within a study of blood T cells in healthy people across ages. The study's findings and limits: It was found that TCR beta diversity correlated strongly with the percentage of naive T cells. Lack of knowledge of donor CMV status possibly confounded expanded clonotype changes. Older individuals had lower TCR beta diversity per million T cells (the decline was roughly linear).

Combining a sample-barcoded 5' primer with a J-beta primer mix, a second PCR ran for roughly 7 to 11 cycles. TCRdb fed the 5' RACE reads into MiXCR, producing one record per CDR3 protein. Here the sample spans about 750,000 distinct CDR3 sequences, about 55% being singletons. The CDR3 runs to 15 residues. Germline CDR1 DFQATT, CDR2 SNEGSKA (reference sequence). V lost 4 bases and J 3 bases, leaving 19 bases between the germline ends. This clonotype came up once. Its antigen is as yet unknown. Sequencing was carried out using blood. This chain connects TRBV20-1 to TRBJ2-7; D is possibly TRBD2 (5 bases). The origin of this receptor is an elderly man in good health. The DNA of the CDR3 is TGCAGTGCTACCTCACTAGGCCCCTTGAGCTACGAGCAGTACTTC. This sequence encodes CSATSLGPLSYEQYF.